Listed here are 3 T cell receptor beta chains from one sample, sequenced in a study of cytomegalovirus exposure and HLA in healthy donors. Both 60 Vbeta primers and 13 Jbeta primers went into the PCR. TCRdb keeps only in-frame clones here, not all; method: immunoSEQ multiplex PCR. Among 150,000 to 200,000 clones listed, approximately 80% were seen once. Sequencing was done on a sample of PBMCs. These receptors were taken from a man aged 18 to 30 in good health and CMV-seronegative.

Of note for this clone: An end of the junction does not agree with germline; a read error may underlie this. This sequence joins TRBV6-5 and TRBJ2-2, with D possibly TRBD1 on 6 matching bases. The CDR3 extends over 15 amino acids. Looked up from germline, CDR1 is MNHEY and CDR2 is SVGAGI. The CDR3 DNA follows: TGTGCCACCAGTCCACCAGGGGCACACACCGGGGAGCTGTTTTTT. Its protein is CATSPPGAHTGELFF.

The chain is built from TRBV15 and TRBJ2-2; TRBD2 might be the D (5 bases). Between the trimmed V and J ends, which lost 5 bases and 6 bases, there was a span of 13 bases. Germline-derived CDR1 and CDR2 are LNHNV and YYDKDF (reference sequence). The CDR3 sequence is 14 residues long. The CDR3 DNA follows: TGTGCCACCAGCCCCGAGCGGACTTCCGGGGAGCTGTTTTTT. It is translated as CATSPERTSGELFF. The variable domain in full, completed from reference TRBV15 and TRBJ2-2, reads DAMVIQNPRYQVTQFGKPVTLSCSQTLNHNVMYWYQQKSSQAPKLLFHYYDKDFNNEADTPDNFQSRRPNTSFCFLDIRSPGLGDTAMYLCATSPERTSGELFFGEGSRLTVL.

Written as DNA, the CDR3 is TGTGCCAGCAGCTTAAGCGAGAACTACGAGCAGTACTTC. Protein: CASSLSENYEQYF. The J gene is TRBJ2-7, the V gene TRBV11-2; D unresolved. CDR3 length: 13 amino acids. The germline V and J ends were trimmed by 2 bases and 3 bases, with 8 bases remaining between them. CDR1 SGHAT and CDR2 FQNNGV come from the germline V gene. Looking up the rest from reference TRBV11-2 and TRBJ2-7 gives the full variable domain: EAGVAQSPRYKIIEKRQSVAFWCNPISGHATLYWYQQILGQGPKLLIQFQNNGVVDDSQLPKDRFSAERLKGVDSTLKIQPAKLEDSAVYLCASSLSENYEQYFGPGTRLTVT.